This entry lists 30 T cell receptor beta chains sequenced from one sample in a study of OX40 agonist ivuxolimab in advanced cancers. Profiled with immunoSEQ multiplex PCR; TCRdb holds only in-frame clones, not every one. Here the sample spans 15,000 to 20,000 clones, more than 75% being singletons. The starting material was CD4+ or CD8+ T cells sorted from blood, obtained in a trial of the OX40 agonist ivuxolimab. The receptors originated from an adult with an advanced solid tumor such as melanoma, head and neck, liver or kidney cancer.

This clone was seen just once. The chain links TRBV27 to TRBJ1-1; 8 bases line up with TRBD1. From germline, CDR1 is MNHEY and CDR2 SMNVEV (reference sequence). The CDR3 extends over 15 amino acids. The V and J ends lost 4 bases and 7 bases, in that order; junction bases with no gene match: 11. DNA of the CDR3: TGTGCCAGCAGTTCAACGAGGACAGGGCCGTATGAAGCTTTCTTT. It codes for CASSSTRTGPYEAFF.

The DNA of the CDR3 is TGCGCCAGCAGCTTTACCGGCCAGGCATACTACAATGAGCAGTTCTTC. Residues: CASSFTGQAYYNEQFF. This chain connects TRBV4-1 to TRBJ2-1; D remains ambiguous. The CDR3 consists of 16 residues. Germline V gene sequence: CDR1 MGHRA, CDR2 YSYEKL. The germline V and J ends were trimmed by 5 bases and 3 bases, with 17 bases remaining between them.

The chain is built from TRBV7-2 and TRBJ2-5; 8 nucleotides line up with TRBD2. CDR3 length: 13 amino acids. V was pared by 5 bases and J by 5 bases, with 4 bases of the junction left unmatched. CDR1 and CDR2 (germline): SGHTA, FQGNSA. This CDR3 reads CASSRGGAETQYF. For the CDR3, the DNA is TGTGCCAGCAGCCGGGGGGGTGCGGAGACCCAGTACTTC.

The rearrangement uses TRBV6-1 and TRBJ2-2; possibly TRBD1 for D (5 bases). Germline V gene data show CDR1 as MNHNS and CDR2 as SASEGT. With 3 bases removed from V and 7 bases from J, the gap between germline ends came to 12 bases. The CDR3 is 14 residues long. The CDR3 reads CASSDWQGGGELFF. DNA for the CDR3: TGTGCCAGCAGTGATTGGCAGGGTGGCGGGGAGCTGTTTTTT.

This chain links TRBV19 with TRBJ2-7; 11 nucleotides match TRBD2. Trimming at V came to 1 base and at J to 2 bases, leaving 7 bases not matched to a gene. CDR3 length: 17 residues. Looked up from germline, CDR1 is LNHDA and CDR2 is SQIVND (reference sequence). The chain's CDR3 is CASSIGGGLAETYEQYF. DNA for the CDR3: TGTGCCAGTAGTATAGGAGGGGGACTAGCGGAGACCTACGAGCAGTACTTC.

This chain connects TRBV6-1 to TRBJ2-1, with TRBD2 matching over 8 bases. Germline values: CDR1 MNHNS, CDR2 SASEGT. The CDR3 length is 15 residues. V lost 6 bases and J lost 5; bases outside the gene matches: 9. The CDR3 loop reads CASRDSGGPNNEQFF. The CDR3 nucleotides read TGTGCCAGCAGGGATTCGGGGGGGCCCAACAATGAGCAGTTCTTC.

The V and J genes are TRBV5-3 and TRBJ2-2; no firm D call. TRBV5-3 is given ORF status, its function remaining uncertain. The CDR3 loop spans 13 amino acids. The V end lost 4 bases, the J end lost 6 bases, and 10 bases lay between the germline ends. The CDR3, as DNA: TGTGCCAGAAGCCCGAGCAAGGCCGGGGAGCTGTTTTTT. It yields the protein CARSPSKAGELFF.

V is TRBV11-2 and J is TRBJ1-6; 10 nucleotides match TRBD1. This CDR3 contains 16 residues. In germline, CDR1 is SGHAT, CDR2 FQNNGV. Trimming at V came to 5 bases and at J to 7 bases, leaving 8 bases not matched to a gene. CDR3: CASSRARTGGNSPLHF. The CDR3 DNA follows: TGTGCCAGCAGCCGAGCCCGGACAGGGGGGAATTCACCCCTCCACTTT.

The rearrangement links TRBV2 to TRBJ1-2, with D perhaps matching TRBD1 (5 bases). CDR1 is SNHLY and CDR2 is FYNNEI in the germline V gene. V gave up 7 bases and J gave up 14 bases, with 20 bases separating them. The CDR3 has 12 residues. The CDR3 is CASTSSRRTSTF. DNA for the CDR3: TGTGCCAGCACTTCATCGAGAAGGACAAGTACCTTC.

V is TRBV5-6 and J is TRBJ1-5; D ambiguous. Trimming stripped 1 base from V and 6 bases from J, with 14 bases between. Germline V gene sequence: CDR1 SGHDT, CDR2 YYEEEE. The CDR3 has 15 amino acids. CDR3 loop: CASSLRDRISQPQHF. The DNA of the CDR3 is TGTGCCAGCAGCTTGAGAGACCGGATTAGTCAGCCCCAGCATTTT. The entire variable domain, with the rest obtained from reference TRBV5-6 and TRBJ1-5, is as follows: DAGVTQSPTHLIKTRGQQVTLRCSPKSGHDTVSWYQQALGQGPQFIFQYYEEEERQRGNFPDRFSGHQFPNYSSELNVNALLLGDSALYLCASSLRDRISQPQHFGDGTRLSIL.

This chain links TRBV30 with TRBJ1-1, with D hard to call. Looked up from germline, CDR1 is GTSNPN and CDR2 is SVGIG (reference sequence). The CDR3 spans 11 residues. Trimming cost V 1 base and J 9 bases, with 9 bases left between them. CDR3 nucleotide sequence: TGTGCCTGGAGTGGACCGCGGCAAGCTTTCTTT. This encodes CAWSGPRQAFF.

The J gene is TRBJ2-7, the V gene TRBV5-8, with 9 bases identical to TRBD1. CDR3 length equals 13 residues. Germline V gene sequence: CDR1 SGHTS, CDR2 YDEGEE. Trimming removed 3 bases from V and 7 bases from J; junction bases left unmatched: 5. CDR3 nucleotide sequence: TGTGCCAGCAGCTGGGGGACAGGGAGGGAGCAGTACTTC. Translating it yields CASSWGTGREQYF.

The gene calls are TRBV6-4 and TRBJ2-3; 8 nucleotides align to TRBD1. The CDR3 is made up of 14 amino acids. The V gene end was trimmed by 6 bases and the J gene end by 4 bases; junction bases not matched to a gene: 6. Germline V gives CDR1 MRHNA, CDR2 SNTAGT. DNA of the CDR3: TGTGCCAGCAGCCCTTCGACAGGGGCAGATACGCAGTATTTT. Encoded protein: CASSPSTGADTQYF.

This chain joins TRBV7-2 and TRBJ2-5; D is unclear. From germline, CDR1 is SGHTA and CDR2 FQGNSA. The CDR3 is 12 amino acids. The germline V and J ends were trimmed by 5 bases and 5 bases, with 9 bases remaining between them. CDR3: CASSRRTETQYF. CDR3 nucleotides: TGTGCCAGCAGCCGAAGAACGGAGACCCAGTACTTC.

V gene TRBV6-1 combines with J gene TRBJ1-1; D not certain. Germline V gene data show CDR1 as MNHNS and CDR2 as SASEGT. Trimming removed 1 base at V and 11 bases at J, with 20 bases between. The CDR3 covers 15 residues. CDR3 nucleotide sequence: TGTGCCAGCAGTGAAGAAGGAAAAATCCGCCGTCTGGCTTTCTTT. Residues: CASSEEGKIRRLAFF.

The rearrangement uses TRBV9 and TRBJ1-6; 7 bases match TRBD1. Germline assignment: CDR1 SGDLS and CDR2 YYNGEE. V was clipped by 0 bases and J by 9 bases; unmatched bases: 3. CDR3 length: 14 amino acids. The chain's CDR3 is CASSVVGTASPLHF. In DNA, the CDR3 is TGTGCCAGCAGCGTAGTCGGGACAGCTTCACCCCTCCACTTT.

The chain carries TRBV28 and TRBJ2-3, with D uncertain. Germline CDR1 and CDR2: MDHEN and SYDVKM. Trimming pared 5 bases from V and 1 base from J, leaving 10 bases between. This CDR3 region has 14 residues. The CDR3 sequence: CASSGDVGTDTQYF. CDR3 in DNA: TGTGCCAGCAGTGGAGACGTAGGCACAGATACGCAGTATTTT.

This chain connects TRBV28 to TRBJ2-1, with 9 bases fitting TRBD2. Trimming cost V 6 bases and J 0 bases; bases outside gene matches: 9. The germline V gene has CDR1 MDHEN and CDR2 SYDVKM. This CDR3 has 17 residues. CDR3 amino acids: CASRGLAGPSSYNEQFF. The CDR3 DNA follows: TGTGCCAGCAGGGGGCTAGCGGGACCAAGCTCCTACAATGAGCAGTTCTTC.

The chain is built from TRBV29-1 and TRBJ2-3; maybe TRBD1 (5 bases). Germline V gene lookup returns CDR1 SQVTM and CDR2 ANQGSEA. The CDR3 extends over 12 amino acids. V lost 8 bases and J 4 bases, leaving 13 bases between the germline ends. The CDR3 sequence is CSTIRGPDTQYF. CDR3 bases: TGCAGCACGATTAGGGGCCCAGATACGCAGTATTTT.

The chain joins TRBV29-1 to TRBJ2-1, with TRBD2 as a possible D gene (6 bases). The CDR3 spans 12 residues. V lost 3 bases, J lost 8 bases, and 11 bases lay in between. Germline lookup yields CDR1 SQVTM and CDR2 ANQGSEA. CDR3 sequence reads: CSVDGWGDEQFF. For the CDR3, the DNA is TGCAGCGTTGACGGGTGGGGGGATGAGCAGTTCTTC.

This sequence joins TRBV5-5 and TRBJ2-7, with D perhaps given as TRBD1 or TRBD2 (5 bases each). Trimming took 2 bases from V and 6 from J, leaving 12 bases between them. The CDR3 covers 13 residues. Germline CDR1 and CDR2: SGHKS and YYEKEE (reference sequence). The CDR3 DNA follows: TGTGCCAGCAGCTTAGCGGTCAGGGTCGAGCAGTACTTC. Protein: CASSLAVRVEQYF.

This sequence joins TRBV7-9 and TRBJ1-2; TRBD1 is a possible D gene (6 bases). Germline CDR1 is SEHNR and CDR2 is FQNEAQ (reference sequence). CDR3 length: 13 amino acids. The V end was cut by 4 bases, the J end by 1 base, with 7 bases between. The CDR3 sequence: CASSSRGNYGYTF. CDR3 bases: TGTGCCAGCAGCTCCAGGGGTAACTATGGCTACACCTTC.

The chain is built from TRBV19 and TRBJ1-5, with a possible D match to TRBD1 (5 bases). The germline CDR1 and CDR2 sequences are LNHDA and SQIVND (reference sequence). The CDR3 is made up of 14 amino acids. V lost 3 bases, J lost 4 bases, and 10 bases lay in between. The CDR3 region has the DNA TGTGCCAGTAGTATCGACGAGGGGAATCAGCCCCAGCATTTT. Its protein is CASSIDEGNQPQHF.

The rearrangement joins TRBV5-4 to TRBJ2-1; tentatively, D is TRBD1 or TRBD2 (6 bases each). The CDR3 is 15 amino acids. Trimming took 6 bases from V and 3 from J, leaving 16 bases between them. The V gene's germline CDR1 is SGHNT and CDR2 YYREEE (reference sequence). The CDR3 nucleotides are TGTGCCAGCACCGAAACGGGGGCCCTCTACAATGAGCAGTTCTTC. It encodes CASTETGALYNEQFF.

This clone ranks as large. The chain carries TRBV27 and TRBJ2-3, with D possibly TRBD2 on 6 matching bases. The germline V and J ends were trimmed by 5 bases and 0 bases, with 12 bases remaining between them. CDR1 and CDR2 (germline): MNHEY, SMNVEV (reference sequence). This CDR3 has 15 amino acids. CDR3 DNA: TGTGCCAGCAGTCCGCTAGCGTTTAGCACAGATACGCAGTATTTT. This translates into CASSPLAFSTDTQYF.

This clone turned up a few times. The chain couples TRBV5-1 to TRBJ2-1; D gene uncertain. The germline gives CDR1 SGHRS, CDR2 YFSETQ. V was clipped by 4 bases and J by 9 bases, with 11 bases between them. This CDR3 comprises 12 residues. CDR3: CASSELMTEQFF. CDR3 coding DNA: TGCGCCAGCAGCGAACTGATGACTGAGCAGTTCTTC.

This chain joins TRBV11-3 and TRBJ1-1, with D unresolved. The CDR3 runs 14 residues. V lost 4 bases and J 4 bases, leaving 13 bases between the germline ends. Germline loops: CDR1 SGHNT, CDR2 YENEEA. The CDR3 sequence: CASSYRGRGTEAFF. The CDR3 nucleotides are TGTGCCAGCAGCTATCGAGGACGGGGCACTGAAGCTTTCTTT.

V is TRBV9 and J is TRBJ2-6; tentative D call: TRBD1 (6 bases). Germline assignment: CDR1 SGDLS and CDR2 YYNGEE. Deletions cut 3 bases from V and 3 bases from J, with 19 bases between. CDR3 length equals 18 residues. Here the CDR3 DNA reads TGTGCCAGCAGCGACGGGGACACCATTCCTTTTGGGGCCAACGTCCTGACTTTC. This encodes CASSDGDTIPFGANVLTF.

This clone was detected only once. V usage is TRBV5-6 and J usage is TRBJ1-2, with 7 bases matching TRBD1. The CDR3 loop spans 13 amino acids. V shed 4 bases and J 8 bases; nucleotides not matched to a gene: 8. CDR1 and CDR2 (germline): SGHDT, YYEEEE. The CDR3 here is CASSRDRVGGYTF. CDR3 sequence (DNA): TGTGCCAGCAGCCGCGACAGGGTGGGGGGCTACACCTTC.

The V gene is TRBV27, the J gene TRBJ1-2; a weak D match, TRBD1 (5 bases). CDR1 MNHEY and CDR2 SMNVEV come from the germline V gene (reference sequence). V shed 6 bases and J shed 7 bases, with 15 bases lying between them. CDR3 size: 13 residues. The CDR3 DNA is TGTGCCAGCAGCCGGTGGGAGGGGCTTGGCTACACCTTC. It yields the protein CASSRWEGLGYTF.